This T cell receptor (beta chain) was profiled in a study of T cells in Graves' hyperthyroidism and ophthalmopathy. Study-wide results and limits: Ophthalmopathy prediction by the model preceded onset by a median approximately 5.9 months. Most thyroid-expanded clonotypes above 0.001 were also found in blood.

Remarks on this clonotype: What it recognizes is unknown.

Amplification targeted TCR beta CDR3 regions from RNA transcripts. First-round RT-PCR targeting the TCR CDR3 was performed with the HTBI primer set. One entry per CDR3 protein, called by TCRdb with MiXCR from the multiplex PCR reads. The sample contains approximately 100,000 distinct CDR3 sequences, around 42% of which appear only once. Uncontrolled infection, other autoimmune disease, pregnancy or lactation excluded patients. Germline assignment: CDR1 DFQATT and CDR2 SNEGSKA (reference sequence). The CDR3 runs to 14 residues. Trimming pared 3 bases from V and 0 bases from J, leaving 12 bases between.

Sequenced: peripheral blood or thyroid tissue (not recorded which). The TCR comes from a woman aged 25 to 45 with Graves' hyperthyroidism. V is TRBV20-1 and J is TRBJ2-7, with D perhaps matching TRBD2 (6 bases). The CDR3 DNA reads TGCAGTGCTAGGGGACTCAGGAGCTCCTACGAGCAGTACTTC. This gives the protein CSARGLRSSYEQYF.